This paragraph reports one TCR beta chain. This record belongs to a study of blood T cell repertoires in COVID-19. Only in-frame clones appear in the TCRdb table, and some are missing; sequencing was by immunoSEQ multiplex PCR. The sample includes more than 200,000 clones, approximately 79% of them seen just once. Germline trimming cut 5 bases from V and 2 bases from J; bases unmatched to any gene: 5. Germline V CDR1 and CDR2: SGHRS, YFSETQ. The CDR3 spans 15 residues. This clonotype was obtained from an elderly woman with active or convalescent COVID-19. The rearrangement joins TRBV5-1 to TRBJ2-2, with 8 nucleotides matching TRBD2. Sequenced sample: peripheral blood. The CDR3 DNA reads TGCGCCAGCAGGTCTGTAGCGGGAAACACCGGGGAGCTGTTTTTT. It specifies CASRSVAGNTGELFF.